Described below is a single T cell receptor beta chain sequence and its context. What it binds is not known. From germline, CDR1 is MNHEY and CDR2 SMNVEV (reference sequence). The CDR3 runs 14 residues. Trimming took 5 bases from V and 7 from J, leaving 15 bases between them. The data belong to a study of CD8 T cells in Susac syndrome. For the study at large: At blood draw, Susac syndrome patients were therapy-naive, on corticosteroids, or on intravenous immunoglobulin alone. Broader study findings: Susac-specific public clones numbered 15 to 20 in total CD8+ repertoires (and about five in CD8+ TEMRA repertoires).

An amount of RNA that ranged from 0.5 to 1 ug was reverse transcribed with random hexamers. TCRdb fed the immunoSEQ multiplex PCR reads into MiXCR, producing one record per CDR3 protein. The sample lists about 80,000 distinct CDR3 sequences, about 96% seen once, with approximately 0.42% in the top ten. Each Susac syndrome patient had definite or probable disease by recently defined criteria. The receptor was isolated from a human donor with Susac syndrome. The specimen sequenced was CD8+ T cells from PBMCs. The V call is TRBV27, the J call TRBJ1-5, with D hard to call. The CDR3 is CASSPNPQVQPQHF. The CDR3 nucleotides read TGTGCCAGCAGTCCAAACCCCCAGGTACAGCCCCAGCATTTT.